This T cell receptor (beta chain) was captured by sequencing in a study of control samples from healthy donors and cancer patients. The table came from immunoSEQ multiplex PCR; TCRdb's copy has only in-frame clones and leaves some out. In the table there are 65,000 to 95,000 clones, 80% to 90% of which are singletons. The CDR3 runs 14 residues. Per the germline V gene, CDR1 is LGHDT and CDR2 is YNNKEL (reference sequence). V lost 1 base to trimming and J lost 8 bases, with 11 bases between them. The rearrangement uses TRBV3-1 (or the pseudogene TRBV3-2) and TRBJ1-4; D unclear. What was sequenced was blood. The sequence derives from a man between 45 and 60 years old in good health. The CDR3 DNA reads as TGTGCCAGCAGCCAAGGAACGGATATGGAAAAACTGTTTTTT. Its translation is CASSQGTDMEKLFF.